These 19 T cell receptor beta chains originate from one sample sequenced in a study of shared clonotypes between healthy human individuals. Terminally differentiated effector memory CD45RA+ cells were excluded from the naive CD8 cells, which were CD45RO-negative and positively selected for CCR7. Profiled with immunoSEQ multiplex PCR; TCRdb holds only in-frame clones, not every one. The table lists around 2,000,000 clones, roughly 94% of them singletons. Sequencing input: naive CD8+ T cells sorted from blood. The receptor set was obtained from a man between 18 and 35 years old in good health.

The rearrangement links TRBV4-1 to TRBJ2-1; D gene uncertain. The CDR3 covers 15 residues. Germline V gene data show CDR1 as MGHRA and CDR2 as YSYEKL. V lost 3 bases and J lost 10, with 19 bases in between. For the CDR3, the DNA is TGCGCCAGCAGCCAGGATCCGCTTCTGGCTGGGGAGCAGTTCTTC. This encodes CASSQDPLLAGEQFF.

The chain is built from TRBV4-1 and TRBJ2-2; maybe TRBD1 (6 bases). The germline V gene has CDR1 MGHRA and CDR2 YSYEKL. Deletions cut 0 bases from V and 0 bases from J, with 11 bases between. This CDR3 region has 17 residues. The CDR3 coding sequence is TGCGCCAGCAGCCAAGACGTGGCAGGGGCGAACACCGGGGAGCTGTTTTTT. Its translation: CASSQDVAGANTGELFF.

The gene calls are TRBV7-2 and TRBJ2-5; D remains ambiguous. Germline CDR1 reads SGHTA; CDR2 reads FQGNSA. This CDR3 region has 13 residues. The germline V and J ends were trimmed by 6 bases and 4 bases, with 12 bases remaining between them. CDR3 protein: CASRKTFLETQYF. CDR3 bases: TGTGCCAGCAGAAAAACCTTTTTAGAGACCCAGTACTTC. The variable domain in full, completed from reference TRBV7-2 and TRBJ2-5, reads GAGVSQSPSNKVTEKGKDVELRCDPISGHTALYWYRQSLGQGLEFLIYFQGNSAPDKSGLPSDRFSAERTGGSVSTLTIQRTQQEDSAVYLCASRKTFLETQYFGPGTRLLVL.

This chain links TRBV4-1 with TRBJ1-2, with 7 bases fitting TRBD1. V lost 0 bases and J lost 3; bases outside the gene matches: 7. The CDR3 runs 16 residues. In germline, CDR1 is MGHRA, CDR2 YSYEKL. CDR3 DNA sequence: TGCGCCAGCAGCCAAGAGGTGAGGGGGCAGCACTATGGCTACACCTTC. As protein: CASSQEVRGQHYGYTF.

The genes are TRBV7-8 and TRBJ2-1; D gene unclear. This CDR3 spans 13 amino acids. Deletions cut 1 base from V and 13 bases from J, with 14 bases between. CDR1 is SGHVS, CDR2 FQNEAQ, per germline. The CDR3 region is CASSLEGVTPQFF. CDR3 coding DNA: TGTGCCAGCAGCTTAGAGGGTGTTACTCCCCAGTTCTTC.

V usage is TRBV7-8 and J usage is TRBJ2-7; 8 bases fit TRBD2. The trim removed 5 bases at V and 2 bases at J, leaving 2 bases unmatched. This CDR3 has 13 amino acids. From germline, CDR1 is SGHVS and CDR2 FQNEAQ. CDR3 bases: TGTGCCAGCAGCCCGGGAGGGCCCTACGAGCAGTACTTC. Amino acids: CASSPGGPYEQYF.

This clone was seen once. The chain joins TRBV5-6 to TRBJ2-5, with a tentative D call TRBD2 (6 bases). V was cut by 2 bases and J by 3 bases, with 11 bases left in between. This CDR3 spans 14 amino acids. CDR1 is SGHDT, CDR2 YYEEEE, per germline. In DNA, the CDR3 is TGTGCCAGCAGCTTCTCTTCTAGCGAAGAGACCCAGTACTTC. Translated: CASSFSSSEETQYF.

This chain connects TRBV10-1 to TRBJ2-3; 8 nucleotides match TRBD2. The CDR3 spans 17 residues. J lost 3 bases, V lost 2 bases, and 10 bases had no gene match. Germline assignment: CDR1 WNHNN and CDR2 SYGVQD (reference sequence). CDR3 in DNA: TGCGCCAGCAGTGAGCGGGGGGGAGGGTCTGGGACAGATACGCAGTATTTT. Its protein product is CASSERGGGSGTDTQYF.

The genes are TRBV10-1 and TRBJ2-7, with D possibly being TRBD2 (6 bases). This CDR3 has 17 amino acids. V dropped 5 bases and J dropped 3 bases, with 23 bases sitting between them. Looked up from germline, CDR1 is WNHNN and CDR2 is SYGVQD (reference sequence). The CDR3: CASSFEARGIYGYEQYF. CDR3 DNA: TGCGCCAGCAGTTTTGAGGCCCGGGGGATATACGGCTACGAGCAGTACTTC.

In its sample, this clone was seen once. Different DNA sequences within this sample yield the same CDR3. V usage is TRBV6-5 and J usage is TRBJ2-7, with a weak D call TRBD1 (6 bases). V lost 2 bases and J lost 3, with 11 bases in between. The germline V gene has CDR1 MNHEY and CDR2 SVGAGI. The CDR3 consists of 14 residues. CDR3: CASSYAGRGYEQYF. For the CDR3, the DNA is TGTGCCAGCAGTTACGCGGGCAGGGGCTACGAGCAGTACTTC.

The chain uses TRBV4-1 and TRBJ2-6; D may be TRBD1 or TRBD2 (5 bases each). The V end was cut by 0 bases, the J end by 2 bases, with 8 bases between. The CDR3 sequence is 16 residues long. CDR1 MGHRA and CDR2 YSYEKL come from the germline V gene. CDR3 bases: TGCGCCAGCAGCCAAGACGAGGGGACTGGGGCCAACGTCCTGACTTTC. The encoded protein is CASSQDEGTGANVLTF.

This clone was found once. The chain carries TRBV9 and TRBJ1-6; D may be TRBD1 (6 bases). The V gene lost 3 bases and the J gene lost 10 bases, with 20 bases spanning the gap. CDR3 length equals 16 residues. CDR1 and CDR2 from the germline V gene are SGDLS and YYNGEE. CDR3 sequence reads: CASSDPGEGRSSPLHF. DNA of the CDR3: TGTGCCAGCAGCGATCCAGGGGAGGGAAGAAGCTCACCCCTCCACTTT.

This clone was seen a few times. The chain carries TRBV5-5 and TRBJ2-3; the match to TRBD2 covers 11 bases. Germline V gene sequence: CDR1 SGHKS, CDR2 YYEKEE (reference sequence). The CDR3 spans 16 residues. Losses at the gene ends were 3 bases for V and 8 bases for J; bases not matched to a gene: 11. CDR3 protein: CASSSASGGPQGTQYF. CDR3 nucleotide sequence: TGTGCCAGCAGCTCAGCTAGCGGGGGGCCCCAGGGTACGCAGTATTTT.

Only one count was recorded for this clone. The chain links TRBV5-8 to TRBJ2-2; D uncertain. The V end lost 4 bases, the J end lost 5 bases, and 12 bases lay between the germline ends. This CDR3 contains 14 residues. Germline CDR1 and CDR2: SGHTS and YDEGEE. The CDR3 sequence is CASSRRRSTGELFF. DNA of the CDR3: TGTGCCAGCAGCCGAAGGAGATCTACCGGGGAGCTGTTTTTT. Filled out from reference TRBV5-8 and TRBJ2-2, the complete variable domain reads EAGVTQSPTHLIKTRGQQATLRCSPISGHTSVYWYQQALGLGLQFLLWYDEGEERNRGNFPPRFSGRQFPNYSSELNVNALELEDSALYLCASSRRRSTGELFFGEGSRLTVL.

The rearrangement joins TRBV6-1 to TRBJ2-7; D is perhaps TRBD2 (6 bases). Deletions cut 1 base from V and 5 bases from J, with 15 bases between. CDR1 and CDR2 (germline): MNHNS, SASEGT. This CDR3 spans 15 amino acids. The CDR3 sequence: CASSEGGTALHEQYF. The CDR3 DNA sequence: TGTGCCAGCAGTGAAGGTGGGACTGCGCTCCACGAGCAGTACTTC.

V usage is TRBV4-1 and J usage is TRBJ2-2, with a possible D match to TRBD2 (6 bases). Germline lookup yields CDR1 MGHRA and CDR2 YSYEKL. The V end was cut by 5 bases, the J end by 7 bases, with 11 bases between. This CDR3 is built from 13 residues. This CDR3 is CASSERGNGELFF. CDR3 nucleotides: TGCGCCAGCAGCGAACGGGGGAACGGGGAGCTGTTTTTT.

V usage is TRBV29-1 and J usage is TRBJ2-1; TRBD1 matches 12 bases. V shed 6 bases, J shed 5 bases, and the junction held 17 bases outside the gene matches. The CDR3 runs to 18 residues. Germline lookup yields CDR1 SQVTM and CDR2 ANQGSEA. This chain's CDR3 is CSVDPGQGAITGHNEQFF. In DNA form, the CDR3 reads TGCAGCGTCGACCCGGGACAGGGGGCGATAACTGGCCACAATGAGCAGTTCTTC.

Points on this clone: The sample has other DNA sequences that encode this CDR3 too. In DNA form, the CDR3 reads TGTGCCAGCAGTTTGGACAGGGGCTACGAGCAGTACTTC. Translated: CASSLDRGYEQYF. The chain couples TRBV28 to TRBJ2-7; the match to TRBD1 covers 9 bases. J gave up 3 bases and V 3 bases, and 0 bases lay outside the gene matches. The CDR3 runs to 13 residues. Germline-derived CDR1 and CDR2 are MDHEN and SYDVKM. Looking up the rest from reference TRBV28 and TRBJ2-7 gives the full variable domain: DVKVTQSSRYLVKRTGEKVFLECVQDMDHENMFWYRQDPGLGLRLIYFSYDVKMKEKGDIPEGYSVSREKKERFSLILESASTNQTSMYLCASSLDRGYEQYFGPGTRLTVT.

The chain recombines TRBV11-2 with TRBJ2-7, with 10 bases identical to TRBD1. The CDR3 is 15 amino acids. CDR1 is SGHAT, CDR2 FQNNGV, per germline. V shed 5 bases and J 3 bases; nucleotides not matched to a gene: 7. CDR3 region: CASSAGTGVLYEQYF. The CDR3 nucleotides read TGTGCCAGCAGCGCCGGGACAGGGGTTCTCTACGAGCAGTACTTC.